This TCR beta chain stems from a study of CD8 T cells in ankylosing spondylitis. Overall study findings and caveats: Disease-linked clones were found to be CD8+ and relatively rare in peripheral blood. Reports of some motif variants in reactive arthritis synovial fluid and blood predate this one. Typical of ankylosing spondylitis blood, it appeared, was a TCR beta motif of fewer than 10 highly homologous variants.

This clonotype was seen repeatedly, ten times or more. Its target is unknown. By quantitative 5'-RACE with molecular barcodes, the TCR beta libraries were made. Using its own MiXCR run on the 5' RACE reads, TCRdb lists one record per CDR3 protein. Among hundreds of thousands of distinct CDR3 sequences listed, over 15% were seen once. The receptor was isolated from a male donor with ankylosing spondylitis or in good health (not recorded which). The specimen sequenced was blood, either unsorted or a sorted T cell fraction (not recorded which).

CDR3 in amino acids: CASSPTGLSTDTQYF. CDR3 DNA: TGTGCCAGCAGTCCGACGGGACTTAGCACAGATACGCAGTATTTT. The V gene is TRBV12-3 or TRBV12-4, the J gene TRBJ2-3; a weak D match, TRBD2 (6 bases). Trimming cost V 5 bases and J 0 bases, with 12 bases left between them. The CDR3 length is 15 residues.